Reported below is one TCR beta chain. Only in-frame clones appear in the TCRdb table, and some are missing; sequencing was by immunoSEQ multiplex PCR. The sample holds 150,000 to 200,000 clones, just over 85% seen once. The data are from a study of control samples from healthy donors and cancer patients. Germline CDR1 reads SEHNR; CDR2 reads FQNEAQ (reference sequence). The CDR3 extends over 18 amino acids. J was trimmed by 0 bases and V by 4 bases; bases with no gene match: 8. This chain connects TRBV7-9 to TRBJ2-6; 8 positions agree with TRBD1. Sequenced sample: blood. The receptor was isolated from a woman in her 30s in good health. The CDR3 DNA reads TGTGCCAGCAGCTCAGAGGGACAGGAATACTCTGGGGCCAACGTCCTGACTTTC. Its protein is CASSSEGQEYSGANVLTF.